The entry below describes one TCR beta chain. Profiling relied on immunoSEQ multiplex PCR, and the TCRdb table lists in-frame clones only, not all of them. This sample has 210,000 or so clones, with just under 85% found just once. The data originate from a study of blood T cell repertoires in COVID-19. Germline CDR1 is SGHRS and CDR2 is YFSETQ. This CDR3 is built from 14 residues. J gave up 8 bases and V 7 bases, and 10 bases lay outside the gene matches. V gene TRBV5-1 combines with J gene TRBJ1-2; 11 nucleotides line up with TRBD1. Source material: peripheral blood. This receptor was identified in a woman between 45 and 65 years old with active or convalescent COVID-19. CDR3 in DNA: TGCGCCAGCTCCCTCCGAAGGACAGGGGGCGGCTACACCTTC. It translates to CASSLRRTGGGYTF.